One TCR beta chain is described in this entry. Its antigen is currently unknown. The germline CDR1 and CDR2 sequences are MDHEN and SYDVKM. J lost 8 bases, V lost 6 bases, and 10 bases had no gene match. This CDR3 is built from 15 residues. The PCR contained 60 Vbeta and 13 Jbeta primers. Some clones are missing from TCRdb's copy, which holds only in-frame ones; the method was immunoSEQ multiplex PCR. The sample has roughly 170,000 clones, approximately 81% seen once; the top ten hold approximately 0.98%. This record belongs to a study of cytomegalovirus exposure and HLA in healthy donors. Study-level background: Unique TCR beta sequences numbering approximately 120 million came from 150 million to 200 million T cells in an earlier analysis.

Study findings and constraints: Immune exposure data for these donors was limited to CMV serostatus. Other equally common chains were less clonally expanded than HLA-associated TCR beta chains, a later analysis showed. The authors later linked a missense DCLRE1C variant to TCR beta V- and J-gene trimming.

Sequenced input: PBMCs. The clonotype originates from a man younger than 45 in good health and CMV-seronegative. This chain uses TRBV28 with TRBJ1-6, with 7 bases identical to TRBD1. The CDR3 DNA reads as TGTGCCAGCAGCTCCGACAGGGAGGTCTATTCACCCCTCCACTTT. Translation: CASSSDREVYSPLHF.